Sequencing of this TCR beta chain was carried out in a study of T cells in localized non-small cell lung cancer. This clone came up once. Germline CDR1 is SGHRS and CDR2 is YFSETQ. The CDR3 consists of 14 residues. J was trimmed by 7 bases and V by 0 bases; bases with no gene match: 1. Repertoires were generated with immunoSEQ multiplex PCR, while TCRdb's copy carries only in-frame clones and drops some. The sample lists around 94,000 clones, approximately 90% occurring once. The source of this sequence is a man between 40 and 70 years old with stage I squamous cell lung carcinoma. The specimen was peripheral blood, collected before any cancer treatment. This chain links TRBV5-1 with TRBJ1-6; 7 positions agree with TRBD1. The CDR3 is CASSLGGQNSPLHF. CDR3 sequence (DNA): TGCGCCAGCAGCTTGGGGGGACAGAATTCACCCCTCCACTTT.